The 20 T cell receptor beta chains below come from one sample, sequenced in a study of cytomegalovirus exposure and HLA in healthy donors. PCR was performed using 60 Vbeta and 13 Jbeta primers. Measured with immunoSEQ multiplex PCR; TCRdb has only the in-frame clones, and not every one. The sample records roughly 110,000 clones, about two thirds being singletons. The sequenced sample consisted of PBMCs. The receptors derive from a boy between 10 and 17 years old in good health and CMV-seronegative.

The chain couples TRBV28 to TRBJ2-3; D perhaps matches TRBD2 (7 bases). Germline V gene sequence: CDR1 MDHEN, CDR2 SYDVKM. Trimming took off 10 bases at V and 6 bases at J, with 23 bases between the two ends. This CDR3 has 15 amino acids. CDR3 amino acids: CATLTHGGAGDTQYF. The CDR3 nucleotides read TGTGCCACTTTAACTCATGGGGGGGCTGGGGATACGCAGTATTTT.

This chain connects TRBV9 to TRBJ2-3; 10 bases fit TRBD1. Germline V gives CDR1 SGDLS, CDR2 YYNGEE. The CDR3 spans 16 residues. Trimming at V came to 3 bases and at J to 2 bases, leaving 6 bases not matched to a gene. Here the CDR3 DNA reads TGTGCCAGCAGCGCTCCGGGACAGGGGATCACAGATACGCAGTATTTT. This encodes CASSAPGQGITDTQYF.

The V and J genes are TRBV14 and TRBJ1-1, with a weak D call TRBD1 (5 bases). CDR3 length: 15 amino acids. CDR1 and CDR2 (germline): SGHDN, FVKESK. V shed 3 bases and J shed 1 base, with 12 bases lying between them. The CDR3 here is CASSHRVRKNTEAFF. The CDR3 region has the DNA TGTGCCAGCAGCCACAGGGTACGAAAGAACACTGAAGCTTTCTTT.

A single count supports this clone. The chain has TRBV4-1 and TRBJ2-3; 14 bases line up with TRBD2. The V and J ends lost 0 bases and 0 bases, in that order; junction bases with no gene match: 11. Per germline, CDR1 MGHRA and CDR2 YSYEKL. The CDR3 consists of 21 residues. Here the CDR3 DNA reads TGCGCCAGCAGCCAAGAAGGGAAGAGACTAGCGGGGGGGACTAGCACAGATACGCAGTATTTT. Protein: CASSQEGKRLAGGTSTDTQYF.

This clone was recorded once. V usage is TRBV2 and J usage is TRBJ2-6, with D perhaps TRBD1 (5 bases). This CDR3 region has 14 residues. V dropped 4 bases and J dropped 4 bases, with 8 bases sitting between them. Germline V gene data show CDR1 as SNHLY and CDR2 as FYNNEI. The CDR3 loop reads CASSAGSGANVLTF. The CDR3 DNA is TGTGCCAGCAGTGCAGGGTCCGGGGCCAACGTCCTGACTTTC.

The rearrangement links TRBV6-7 to TRBJ1-5; TRBD1 is a possible D gene (6 bases). TRBV6-7 belongs to the ORF category, with a function that is uncertain. Trimming stripped 8 bases from V and 2 bases from J, with 19 bases between. The CDR3 length is 16 residues. CDR3 sequence: CASASGEGGRNQPQHF. CDR3 in DNA: TGTGCCAGCGCCAGCGGGGAGGGGGGACGCAATCAGCCCCAGCATTTT.

The rearrangement uses TRBV27 and TRBJ1-5, with 10 bases aligning to TRBD1. The CDR3 has 14 amino acids. J lost 4 bases, V lost 6 bases, and 3 bases had no gene match. Germline V gene lookup returns CDR1 MNHEY and CDR2 SMNVEV (reference sequence). The CDR3: CASRTGGFNQPQHF. CDR3 nucleotide sequence: TGTGCCAGCAGGACAGGGGGCTTTAATCAGCCCCAGCATTTT.

The CDR3 reads CASSPNTGTLTGELFF. DNA of the CDR3: TGTGCCAGCAGCCCTAACACGGGGACTTTGACCGGGGAGCTGTTTTTT. The gene calls are TRBV5-4 and TRBJ2-2; D possibly corresponds to TRBD2 (6 bases). The CDR3 totals 16 residues. V was cut by 4 bases and J by 5 bases, with 18 bases left in between. Germline CDR1 SGHNT, CDR2 YYREEE (reference sequence).

The chain joins TRBV27 to TRBJ1-1, with D maybe TRBD1 (6 bases). This CDR3 comprises 15 residues. V dropped 2 bases and J dropped 2 bases, with 12 bases sitting between them. Germline values: CDR1 MNHEY, CDR2 SMNVEV (reference sequence). Here the CDR3 DNA reads TGTGCCAGCAGTTTACGGGACACCTTAAACACTGAAGCTTTCTTT. Translating gives CASSLRDTLNTEAFF.

This chain links TRBV4-1 with TRBJ2-2, with D perhaps matching TRBD2 (6 bases). Germline V CDR1 and CDR2: MGHRA, YSYEKL. CDR3 length equals 16 residues. The V gene lost 0 bases and the J gene lost 9 bases, with 17 bases spanning the gap. The CDR3, as DNA: TGCGCCAGCAGCCAAGAAGGGGCCATGGGGGGTCGGGAGCTGTTTTTT. This translates into CASSQEGAMGGRELFF.

This clone was seen only once. This sequence joins TRBV28 and TRBJ2-7; D might be TRBD2 (6 bases). Germline CDR1 reads MDHEN; CDR2 reads SYDVKM. Trimming stripped 5 bases from V and 3 bases from J, with 17 bases between. This CDR3 spans 15 amino acids. Here the CDR3 DNA reads TGTGCCAGCAGTAACCCCGGACTATGGGGCTACGAGCAGTACTTC. Encoded protein: CASSNPGLWGYEQYF.

This chain links TRBV4-1 with TRBJ2-3, with D perhaps TRBD1 (6 bases). V was cut by 2 bases and J by 0 bases, with 9 bases left in between. The CDR3 consists of 15 residues. CDR1 is MGHRA, CDR2 YSYEKL, per germline. The CDR3 DNA is TGCGCCAGCAGCCAACTCGGACAGAGCACAGATACGCAGTATTTT. Translation gives CASSQLGQSTDTQYF.

The V call is TRBV4-1, the J call TRBJ1-3, with D possibly TRBD1 on 5 matching bases. Trimming stripped 0 bases from V and 3 bases from J, with 15 bases between. The CDR3 has 17 residues. CDR1 and CDR2 from the germline V gene are MGHRA and YSYEKL. The DNA of the CDR3 is TGCGCCAGCAGCCAAGAGGGTCAGGGTACCGTTGGAAACACCATATATTTT. Protein sequence: CASSQEGQGTVGNTIYF.

This chain uses TRBV7-9 with TRBJ2-1; TRBD2 matches at 11 bases. CDR3 size: 15 residues. Germline V gives CDR1 SEHNR, CDR2 FQNEAQ (reference sequence). The V gene end was trimmed by 3 bases and the J gene end by 12 bases; junction bases not matched to a gene: 10. CDR3 in amino acids: CASSFQTSGKVVQFF. The DNA for the CDR3 is TGTGCCAGCAGCTTCCAGACTAGCGGGAAAGTCGTGCAGTTCTTC. Using reference TRBV7-9 and TRBJ2-1 for the parts outside the CDR3, the full variable domain is DTGVSQNPRHKITKRGQNVTFRCDPISEHNRLYWYRQTLGQGPEFLTYFQNEAQLEKSRLLSDRFSAERPKGSFSTLEIQRTEQGDSAMYLCASSFQTSGKVVQFFGPGTRLTVL.

This rearrangement joins TRBV6-1 to TRBJ1-1; 9 bases agree with TRBD1. The CDR3 is 14 amino acids. V lost 6 bases and J lost 1; bases outside the gene matches: 3. Germline V lookup: CDR1 MNHNS, CDR2 SASEGT. For the CDR3, the DNA is TGTGCCAGCAGGACGGGACAGGGGAACACTGAAGCTTTCTTT. Amino acids: CASRTGQGNTEAFF.

The V and J genes are TRBV7-7 and TRBJ1-5; D uncertain. Germline V gives CDR1 SSHAT, CDR2 FNYEAQ (reference sequence). The CDR3 is made up of 13 amino acids. V was shortened by 3 bases and J by 3 bases, with 6 bases between the two germline ends. In DNA form, the CDR3 reads TGTGCCAGCAGCTTGGGCCTCAATCAGCCCCAGCATTTT. This translates into CASSLGLNQPQHF.

In DNA form, the CDR3 reads TGTGCCAGCAGCTTATTGGGCGGGGTACCTGAGACCCAGTACTTC. It is translated as CASSLLGGVPETQYF. The gene calls are TRBV7-2 and TRBJ2-5; D might be TRBD2 (6 bases). CDR3 length: 15 amino acids. The germline V and J ends were trimmed by 2 bases and 5 bases, with 15 bases remaining between them. Germline V CDR1 and CDR2: SGHTA, FQGNSA.

This chain joins TRBV6-4 and TRBJ1-5, with 7 bases aligning to TRBD1. Germline V lookup: CDR1 MRHNA, CDR2 SNTAGT. The CDR3 sequence is 16 residues long. V shed 8 bases and J 0 bases; nucleotides not matched to a gene: 10. The CDR3 nucleotides are TGTGCCAGCCCCATCGGACAGGCCTATAGCAATCAGCCCCAGCATTTT. It codes for CASPIGQAYSNQPQHF.

This sequence joins TRBV6-6 and TRBJ2-7; 8 bases match TRBD2. This CDR3 region has 15 residues. J was trimmed by 7 bases and V by 2 bases; bases with no gene match: 10. CDR1 is MNHNY and CDR2 is SVGAGI in the germline V gene (reference sequence). CDR3 amino acids: CASSYLSSGSNEQYF. The CDR3 DNA sequence: TGTGCCAGCAGTTACCTCTCGAGCGGGAGTAATGAGCAGTACTTC.

This clone turned up a few times. V is TRBV4-3 and J is TRBJ2-3, with 8 bases fitting TRBD2. V trimming: 5 bases; J trimming: 2 bases; junction bases outside the gene matches: 9. CDR1 is LGHNA and CDR2 is YSLEER in the germline V gene. The CDR3 spans 16 residues. CDR3 DNA sequence: TGCGCCAGCAGCTCCCGGGGGGGACTACCCACAGATACGCAGTATTTT. Translation gives CASSSRGGLPTDTQYF.